One and the same sample provided the 2 T cell receptor beta chains below, sequenced in a study of shared clonotypes between healthy human individuals. Naive CD8 cells, CD45RO-negative and positively selected for CCR7, excluded terminally differentiated effector memory CD45RA+ cells. Assay used: immunoSEQ multiplex PCR; TCRdb lists only in-frame clones, some missing. The sample yields under 2,000,000 clones, about 95% seen once. Sequencing was done on a sample of naive CD8+ T cells sorted from blood. These TCRs come from a young man in good health.

The table lists this clone with a count of one. The CDR3, as DNA: TGCAGCGTTGTACCAGGGGAAAAGTACGAGCAGTACTTC. Translation: CSVVPGEKYEQYF. The V gene is TRBV29-1, the J gene TRBJ2-7, with D perhaps matching TRBD1 (6 bases). The CDR3 has 13 residues. Trimming left V 4 bases short and J 4 bases short, with 14 bases between. CDR1 and CDR2 (germline): SQVTM, ANQGSEA.

This clone was seen a single time. Other DNA sequences of this sample code for an identical CDR3. V is TRBV9 and J is TRBJ2-5; D remains unclear. The germline gives CDR1 SGDLS, CDR2 YYNGEE. The V end was cut by 0 bases, the J end by 3 bases, with 3 bases between. The length of the CDR3 is 12 residues. The CDR3 here is CASSVDEETQYF. The CDR3 DNA reads TGTGCCAGCAGCGTAGATGAAGAGACCCAGTACTTC.